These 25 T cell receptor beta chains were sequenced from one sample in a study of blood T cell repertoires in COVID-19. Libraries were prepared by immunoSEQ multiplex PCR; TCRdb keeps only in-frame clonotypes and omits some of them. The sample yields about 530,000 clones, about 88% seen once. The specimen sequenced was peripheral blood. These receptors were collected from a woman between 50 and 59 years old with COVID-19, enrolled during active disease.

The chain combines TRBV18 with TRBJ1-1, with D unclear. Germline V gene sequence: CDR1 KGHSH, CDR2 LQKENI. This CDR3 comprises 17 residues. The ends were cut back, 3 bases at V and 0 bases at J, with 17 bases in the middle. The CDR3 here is CASSPQSELALNTEAFF. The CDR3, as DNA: TGTGCCAGCTCACCCCAGAGCGAGCTGGCTTTGAACACTGAAGCTTTCTTT. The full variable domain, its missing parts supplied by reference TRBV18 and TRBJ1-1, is NAGVMQNPRHLVRRRGQEARLRCSPMKGHSHVYWYRQLPEEGLKFMVYLQKENIIDESGMPKERFSAEFPKEGPSILRIQQVVRGDSAAYFCASSPQSELALNTEAFFGQGTRLTVV.

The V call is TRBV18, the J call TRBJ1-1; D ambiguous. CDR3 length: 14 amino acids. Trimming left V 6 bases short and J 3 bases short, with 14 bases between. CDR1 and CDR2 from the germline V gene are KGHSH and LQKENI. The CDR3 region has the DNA TGTGCCAGCTCGCCAGGTCCGAGGGACACTGAAGCTTTCTTT. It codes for CASSPGPRDTEAFF.

In nucleotides, the CDR3 is TGTGCCAGCAGCGCTCGGACAGGGGGGAACACCGGGGAGCTGTTTTTT. It specifies CASSARTGGNTGELFF. The chain links TRBV9 to TRBJ2-2; 10 nucleotides align to TRBD1. Trimming took 3 bases from V and 1 from J; bases not matched to a gene: 3. The CDR3 length is 16 residues. Germline V gene data show CDR1 as SGDLS and CDR2 as YYNGEE. The full variable domain, with the rest looked up from reference TRBV9 and TRBJ2-2, is DSGVTQTPKHLITATGQRVTLRCSPRSGDLSVYWYQQSLDQGLQFLIQYYNGEERAKGNILERFSAQQFPDLHSELNLSSLELGDSALYFCASSARTGGNTGELFFGEGSRLTVL.

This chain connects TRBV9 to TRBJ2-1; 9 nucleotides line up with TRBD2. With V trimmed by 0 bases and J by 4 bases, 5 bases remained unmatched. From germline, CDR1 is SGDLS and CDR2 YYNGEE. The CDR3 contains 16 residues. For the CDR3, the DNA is TGTGCCAGCAGCGTAGGGCAAGCGGGGGGTTACAATGAGCAGTTCTTC. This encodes CASSVGQAGGYNEQFF.

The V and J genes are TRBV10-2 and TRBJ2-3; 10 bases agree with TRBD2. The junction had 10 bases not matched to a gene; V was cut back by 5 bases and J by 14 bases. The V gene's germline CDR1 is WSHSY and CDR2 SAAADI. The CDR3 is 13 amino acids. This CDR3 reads CASSPGLANRRYF. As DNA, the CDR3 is TGCGCCAGCAGTCCGGGACTAGCGAACCGCCGGTATTTT.

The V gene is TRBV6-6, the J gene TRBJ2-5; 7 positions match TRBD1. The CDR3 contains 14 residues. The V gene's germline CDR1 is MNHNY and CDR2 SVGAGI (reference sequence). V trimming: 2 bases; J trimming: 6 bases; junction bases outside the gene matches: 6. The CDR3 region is CASSYGQGVQTQYF. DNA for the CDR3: TGTGCCAGCAGTTACGGGCAGGGGGTTCAGACCCAGTACTTC.

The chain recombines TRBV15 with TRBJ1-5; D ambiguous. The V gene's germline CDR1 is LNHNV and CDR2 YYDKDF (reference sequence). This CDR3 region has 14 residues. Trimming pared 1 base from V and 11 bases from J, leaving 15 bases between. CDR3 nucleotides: TGTGCCACCAGCAGAGGCGGCCGATCCGCAACCCAGCATTTT. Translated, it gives CATSRGGRSATQHF.

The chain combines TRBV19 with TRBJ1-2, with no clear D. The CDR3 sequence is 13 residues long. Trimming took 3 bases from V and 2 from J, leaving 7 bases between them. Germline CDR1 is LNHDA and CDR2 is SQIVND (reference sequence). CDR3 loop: CASSIRRNYGYTF. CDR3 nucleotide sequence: TGTGCCAGTAGTATTAGGCGGAACTATGGCTACACCTTC.

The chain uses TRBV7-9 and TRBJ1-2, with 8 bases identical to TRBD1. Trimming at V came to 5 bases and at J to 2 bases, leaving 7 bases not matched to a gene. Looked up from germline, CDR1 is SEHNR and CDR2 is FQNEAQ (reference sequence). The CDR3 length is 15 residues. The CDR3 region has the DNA TGTGCCAGCAGCATAAGACAGGGGTTCAACTATGGCTACACCTTC. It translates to CASSIRQGFNYGYTF.

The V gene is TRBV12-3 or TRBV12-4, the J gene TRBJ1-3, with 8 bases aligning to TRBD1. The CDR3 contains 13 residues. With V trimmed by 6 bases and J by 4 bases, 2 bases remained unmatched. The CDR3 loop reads CASSRGLGNTIYF. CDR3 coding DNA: TGTGCCAGCAGCAGGGGGCTCGGAAACACCATATATTTT.

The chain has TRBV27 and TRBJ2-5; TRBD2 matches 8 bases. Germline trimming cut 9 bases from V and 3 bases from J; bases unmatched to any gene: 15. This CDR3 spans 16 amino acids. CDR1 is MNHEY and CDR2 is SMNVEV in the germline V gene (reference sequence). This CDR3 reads CARPSSARGVEETQYF. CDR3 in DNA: TGTGCCAGACCTTCCTCAGCGCGGGGGGTGGAAGAGACCCAGTACTTC.

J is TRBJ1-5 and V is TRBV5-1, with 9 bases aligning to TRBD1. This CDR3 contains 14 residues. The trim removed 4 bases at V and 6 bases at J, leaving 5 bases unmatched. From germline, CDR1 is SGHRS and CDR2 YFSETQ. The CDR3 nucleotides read TGCGCCAGCAGCGCAAGACAGGGGGGTCAGCCCCAGCATTTT. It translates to CASSARQGGQPQHF.

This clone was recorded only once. CDR3 loop: CASTVTGELFF. CDR3 in DNA: TGTGCCAGCACCGTCACCGGGGAGCTGTTTTTT. The chain has TRBV12-3 or TRBV12-4 and TRBJ2-2; D is unclear. V lost 7 bases, J lost 4 bases, and 4 bases lay in between. The CDR3 is 11 amino acids.

The CDR3 region is CASSYSRRGAGNTDTQYF. The CDR3, as DNA: TGTGCCAGCAGTTACTCACGCCGAGGAGCGGGGAACACAGATACGCAGTATTTT. This chain connects TRBV6-2 or TRBV6-3 to TRBJ2-3, with TRBD2 identical over 7 bases. Germline loops: CDR1 MNHEY, CDR2 SVGEGT. CDR3 size: 18 residues. The V segment lost 0 bases and the J segment 2 bases; nucleotides outside the gene matches: 11.

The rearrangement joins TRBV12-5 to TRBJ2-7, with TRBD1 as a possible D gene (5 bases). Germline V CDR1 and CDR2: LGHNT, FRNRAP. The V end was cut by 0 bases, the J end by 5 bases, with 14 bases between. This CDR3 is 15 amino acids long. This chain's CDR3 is CASGLVLGPAHEQYF. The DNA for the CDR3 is TGTGCTAGTGGTTTGGTACTGGGGCCAGCCCACGAGCAGTACTTC.

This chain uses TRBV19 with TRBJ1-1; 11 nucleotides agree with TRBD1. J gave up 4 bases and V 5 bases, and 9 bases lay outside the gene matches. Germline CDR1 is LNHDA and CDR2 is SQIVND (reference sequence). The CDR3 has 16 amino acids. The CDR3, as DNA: TGTGCCAGTAGTCCCCGCGGGACAGGGGGGGTCACTGAAGCTTTCTTT. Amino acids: CASSPRGTGGVTEAFF.

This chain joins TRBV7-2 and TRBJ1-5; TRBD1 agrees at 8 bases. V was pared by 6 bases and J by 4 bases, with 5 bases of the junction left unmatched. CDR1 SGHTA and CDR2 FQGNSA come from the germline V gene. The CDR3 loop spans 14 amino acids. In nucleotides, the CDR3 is TGTGCCAGCAGTACGACAGGGGAGAATCAGCCCCAGCATTTT. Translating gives CASSTTGENQPQHF.

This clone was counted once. This CDR3 is CASSLGRDGYTF. The CDR3 DNA sequence: TGTGCCAGCAGTCTAGGCAGGGATGGCTACACCTTC. The genes are TRBV6-6 and TRBJ1-2, with a possible D match to TRBD1 (5 bases). Trimming left V 5 bases short and J 6 bases short, with 10 bases between. CDR1 and CDR2 (germline): MNHNY, SVGAGI (reference sequence). This CDR3 contains 12 residues.

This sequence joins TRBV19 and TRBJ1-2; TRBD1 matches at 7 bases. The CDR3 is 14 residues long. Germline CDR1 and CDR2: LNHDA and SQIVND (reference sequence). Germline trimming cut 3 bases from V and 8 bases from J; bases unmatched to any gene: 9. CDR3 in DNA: TGTGCCAGTAGTATGGGCAGGGGGTCTGGAGGCTACACCTTC. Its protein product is CASSMGRGSGGYTF. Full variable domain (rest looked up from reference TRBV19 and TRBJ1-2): DGGITQSPKYLFRKEGQNVTLSCEQNLNHDAMYWYRQDPGQGLRLIYYSQIVNDFQKGDIAEGYSVSREKKESFPLTVTSAQKNPTAFYLCASSMGRGSGGYTFGSGTRLTVV.

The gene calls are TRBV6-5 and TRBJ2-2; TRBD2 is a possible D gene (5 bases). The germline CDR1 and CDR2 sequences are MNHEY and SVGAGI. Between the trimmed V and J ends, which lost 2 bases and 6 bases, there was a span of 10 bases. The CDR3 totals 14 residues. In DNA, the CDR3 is TGTGCCAGCAGTTACCGAGGGAGAGCCGGGGAGCTGTTTTTT. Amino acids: CASSYRGRAGELFF.

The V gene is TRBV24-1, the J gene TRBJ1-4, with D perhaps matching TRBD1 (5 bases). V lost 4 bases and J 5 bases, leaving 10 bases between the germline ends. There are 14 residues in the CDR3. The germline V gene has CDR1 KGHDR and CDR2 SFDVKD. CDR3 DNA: TGTGCCACCAGTGACACAGGTAGAAATGAAAAACTGTTTTTT. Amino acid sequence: CATSDTGRNEKLFF.

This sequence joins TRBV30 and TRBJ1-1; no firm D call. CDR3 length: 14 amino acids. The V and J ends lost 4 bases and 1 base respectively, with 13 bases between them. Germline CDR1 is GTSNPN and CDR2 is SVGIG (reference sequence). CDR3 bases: TGTGCCTGGAAACAGCTTATTAAGAACACTGAAGCTTTCTTT. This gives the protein CAWKQLIKNTEAFF.

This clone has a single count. The CDR3 DNA reads as TGTGCCAGCAGCTTGGACAGGGCCTCCGAAAAACTGTTTTTT. Translation gives CASSLDRASEKLFF. The V and J genes are TRBV5-4 and TRBJ1-4; TRBD1 is a possible D gene (6 bases). V gave up 0 bases and J gave up 8 bases, with 11 bases separating them. CDR3 size: 14 residues. Per the germline V gene, CDR1 is SGHNT and CDR2 is YYREEE (reference sequence). The full variable domain, with the rest looked up from reference TRBV5-4 and TRBJ1-4, is ETGVTQSPTHLIKTRGQQVTLRCSSQSGHNTVSWYQQALGQGPQFIFQYYREEENGRGNFPPRFSGLQFPNYSSELNVNALELDDSALYLCASSLDRASEKLFFGSGTQLSVL.

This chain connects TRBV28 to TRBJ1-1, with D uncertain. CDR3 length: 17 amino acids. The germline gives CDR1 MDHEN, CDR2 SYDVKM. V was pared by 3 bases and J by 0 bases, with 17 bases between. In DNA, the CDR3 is TGTGCCAGCAGTTTGGGAGGGTTCGATCCGATGAACACTGAAGCTTTCTTT. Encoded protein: CASSLGGFDPMNTEAFF.

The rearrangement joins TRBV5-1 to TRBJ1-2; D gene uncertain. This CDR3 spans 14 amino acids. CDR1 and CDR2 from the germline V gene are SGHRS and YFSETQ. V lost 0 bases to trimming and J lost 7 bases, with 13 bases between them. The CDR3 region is CASSLAGSGGGYTF. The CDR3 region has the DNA TGCGCCAGCAGCTTGGCGGGGTCAGGCGGTGGCTACACCTTC.